Here is one T cell receptor beta chain with its context. The CDR3 runs to 19 residues. CDR1 and CDR2 from the germline V gene are SGHRS and YFSETQ. The V and J ends lost 4 bases and 2 bases, in that order; junction bases with no gene match: 13. The use of a sample-barcoded 5' primer and a J-beta primer mix characterized a second PCR of roughly 6 to 11 cycles. Tagging of each cDNA molecule was performed by a template-switch adaptor with 12 random nucleotides. TCRdb reprocessed the 5' RACE reads via MiXCR and lists one record per CDR3 protein. Among roughly 1.6 million distinct CDR3 sequences, roughly a third were seen once, and the ten largest hold roughly 10%. The data are from a study of blood T cells in healthy people across ages.

This chain joins TRBV5-1 and TRBJ2-3; 13 positions agree with TRBD2. This TCR was sampled from a woman aged 25 to 45 in good health. Sequencing input: blood. The CDR3 loop reads CASSIPGLAGRLSTDTQYF. The CDR3 coding sequence is TGCGCCAGCAGCATACCGGGACTAGCGGGAAGGCTTTCCACAGATACGCAGTATTTT.